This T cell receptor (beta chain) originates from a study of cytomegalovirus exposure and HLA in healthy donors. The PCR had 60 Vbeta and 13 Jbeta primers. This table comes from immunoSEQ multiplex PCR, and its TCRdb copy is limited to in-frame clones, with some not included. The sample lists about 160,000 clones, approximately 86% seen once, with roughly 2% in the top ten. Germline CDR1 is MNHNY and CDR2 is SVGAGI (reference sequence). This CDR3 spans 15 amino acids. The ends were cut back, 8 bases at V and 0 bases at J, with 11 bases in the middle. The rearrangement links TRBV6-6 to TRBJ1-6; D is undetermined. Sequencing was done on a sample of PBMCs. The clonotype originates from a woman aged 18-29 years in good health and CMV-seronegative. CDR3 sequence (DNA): TGTGCCAGCGGAAGACAAACCTCCTATAATTCACCCCTCCACTTT. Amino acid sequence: CASGRQTSYNSPLHF.